This is a list of T cell receptor beta chains from one sample in a study of cytomegalovirus exposure and HLA in healthy donors. Clones were sequenced by immunoSEQ multiplex PCR, and TCRdb holds only the in-frame ones, with some missing. The table has roughly 150,000 clones, almost 80% seen once. Material for sequencing was PBMCs. Receptors were obtained from a male donor in good health and CMV-seronegative. Each CDR3 is given with its conserved first and last residue. Each record gives: CDR3 length, J gene, D gene, V gene, clone size, CDR3 DNA, CDR3 protein. D genes are given only for firm matches. Size values are once, few and many counts, or a class for expanded clones, and some rows have none.

length: 15
J: TRBJ2-1
D: TRBD2
V: TRBV18
size: .
DNA: TGTGCCAGCTCACCTCGGGGGGAGGGCCGCAATGAGCAGTTCTTC
CDR3: CASSPRGEGRNEQFF

length: 15
J: TRBJ2-3
D: .
V: TRBV5-1
size: .
DNA: TGCGCCAGCAGAGGCGGGGCCACGAACACAGATACGCAGTATTTT
CDR3: CASRGGATNTDTQYF

length: 16
J: TRBJ1-4
D: TRBD1
V: TRBV4-3
size: .
DNA: TGCGCCAGCAGCCAAGGAGGCAGGGGGAAGAATGAAAAACTGTTTTTT
CDR3: CASSQGGRGKNEKLFF

length: 15
J: TRBJ2-1
D: TRBD1
V: TRBV5-1
size: .
DNA: TGCGCCAGCAGCAGAGCCGGGACAGGATACAATGAGCAGTTCTTC
CDR3: CASSRAGTGYNEQFF

length: 15
J: TRBJ2-5
D: TRBD2
V: TRBV15
size: .
DNA: TGTGCCACCAGCAGAGGTACTAGCGGGGAAGAGACCCAGTACTTC
CDR3: CATSRGTSGEETQYF

length: 16
J: TRBJ1-1
D: .
V: TRBV19
size: .
DNA: TGTGCCAGTAGTATAAGGGACTCGGAGACAAACACTGAAGCTTTCTTT
CDR3: CASSIRDSETNTEAFF

length: 14
J: TRBJ1-1
D: .
V: TRBV18
size: .
DNA: TGTGCCAGCTCACCACCGGGAGGGGGCACTGAAGCTTTCTTT
CDR3: CASSPPGGGTEAFF

length: 15
J: TRBJ2-3
D: TRBD2
V: TRBV27
size: .
DNA: TGTGCCAGCAGTTTCGGGAGCGGGAGGTCTGGTACGCAGTATTTT
CDR3: CASSFGSGRSGTQYF

length: 16
J: TRBJ1-2
D: .
V: TRBV4-3
size: .
DNA: TGCGCCAGCAGCCAAGGGGGGGGGAGGCCCTCTGGAGGCTACACCTTC
CDR3: CASSQGGGRPSGGYTF

length: 14
J: TRBJ2-7
D: .
V: TRBV28
size: few
DNA: TGTGCCAGCACTCAGAATGCGGGCGGCTACGAGCAGTACTTC
CDR3: CASTQNAGGYEQYF

length: 14
J: TRBJ1-1
D: TRBD1
V: TRBV9
size: once
DNA: TGTGCCAGCAGCGTCACAGGGGGCAGGAATGTAGCTTTCTTT
CDR3: CASSVTGGRNVAFF

length: 16
J: TRBJ1-1
D: TRBD1
V: TRBV28
size: .
DNA: TGTGCCAGCAGTGCCCCAGGGGGCGGTGTATTCGCTGAAGCTTTCTTT
CDR3: CASSAPGGGVFAEAFF

length: 14
J: TRBJ1-4
D: TRBD1
V: TRBV6-1
size: .
DNA: TGTGCCAGCAGCCGACAGGGTGAAAATGAAAAACTGTTTTTT
CDR3: CASSRQGENEKLFF

length: 13
J: TRBJ2-7
D: TRBD2
V: TRBV30
size: few
DNA: TGTGCCTGGAGTCTCGGCGGGAGTTACGAGCAGTACTTC
CDR3: CAWSLGGSYEQYF

length: 16
J: TRBJ2-3
D: TRBD1
V: TRBV5-1
size: .
DNA: TGCGCCAGCAGCCCGACAGGGGGCAGGGGCACAGATACGCAGTATTTT
CDR3: CASSPTGGRGTDTQYF

length: 15
J: TRBJ2-7
D: TRBD2
V: TRBV6-5
size: .
DNA: TGTGCCAGCAGTTACGCCAGCGGGGGCTCCTACGAGCAGTACTTC
CDR3: CASSYASGGSYEQYF

length: 16
J: TRBJ2-1
D: TRBD2
V: TRBV9
size: .
DNA: TGTGCCAGCAGCGTAGGAAGCCAGCGGGGCTACAATGAGCAGTTCTTC
CDR3: CASSVGSQRGYNEQFF

length: 16
J: TRBJ2-2
D: .
V: TRBV4-1
size: .
DNA: TGCGCCAGCAGGGCCCCGGGACTTGAACTCACCGGGGAGCTGTTTTTT
CDR3: CASRAPGLELTGELFF

length: 13
J: TRBJ2-5
D: .
V: TRBV7-2
size: .
DNA: TGTGCCAGCAGCTCAACAGGGTGGGAGACCCAGTACTTC
CDR3: CASSSTGWETQYF

length: 14
J: TRBJ1-4
D: .
V: TRBV30
size: few
DNA: TGTGCCTGGAGTCGAGGATCAACTAATGAAAAACTGTTTTTT
CDR3: CAWSRGSTNEKLFF

length: 15
J: TRBJ1-2
D: .
V: TRBV10-3
size: .
DNA: TGTGCCATCAGTGAGTTCCAGGGTTATGTCTATGGCTACACCTTC
CDR3: CAISEFQGYVYGYTF

length: 13
J: TRBJ2-7
D: TRBD2
V: TRBV9
size: few
DNA: TGTGCCAGCAGCTCTGAACTAGCGGGTCGGCAGTACTTC
CDR3: CASSSELAGRQYF

length: 15
J: TRBJ2-7
D: .
V: TRBV7-9
size: .
DNA: TGTGCCAGCAGTTTGATCGGACTAAGCTCCTACGAGCAGTACTTC
CDR3: CASSLIGLSSYEQYF

length: 15
J: TRBJ1-5
D: TRBD1
V: TRBV2
size: few
DNA: TGTGCCAGCAGCGGGGACAGGGTTAGCAATCAGCCCCAGCATTTT
CDR3: CASSGDRVSNQPQHF

length: 15
J: TRBJ1-5
D: .
V: TRBV7-2
size: .
DNA: TGTGCCAGCAGCACGGGACTAATAGTTAATCAGCCCCAGCATTTT
CDR3: CASSTGLIVNQPQHF

length: 16
J: TRBJ2-3
D: TRBD1
V: TRBV9
size: once
DNA: TGTGCCAGCAGCCCCAGAGACAGGGGGCGGACAGATACGCAGTATTTT
CDR3: CASSPRDRGRTDTQYF

length: 16
J: TRBJ1-2
D: .
V: TRBV7-8
size: .
DNA: TGTGCCAGCAGCCCCTCGGGAGGGGGAACTAACTATGGCTACACCTTC
CDR3: CASSPSGGGTNYGYTF

length: 15
J: TRBJ2-1
D: TRBD1
V: TRBV7-9
size: few
DNA: TGTGCCAGCAGCTCTCCGGGACAGGCAACCGGTGAGCAGTTCTTC
CDR3: CASSSPGQATGEQFF

length: 12
J: TRBJ1-1
D: .
V: TRBV6-1
size: .
DNA: TGTGCCAGCAGTGACAGATACACTGAAGCTTTCTTT
CDR3: CASSDRYTEAFF

length: 15
J: TRBJ2-7
D: .
V: TRBV5-1
size: .
DNA: TGCGCCAGCAGCCTGGAGAGGGCAGCGTCCTACGAGCAGTACTTC
CDR3: CASSLERAASYEQYF

length: 13
J: TRBJ2-7
D: TRBD1
V: TRBV6-5
size: .
DNA: TGTGCCAGCAGAAAGGGACAGAACTACGAGCAGTACTTC
CDR3: CASRKGQNYEQYF

length: 16
J: TRBJ2-1
D: TRBD2
V: TRBV11-3
size: .
DNA: TGTGCCAGCAGCTTAGGAGGTAGCGGGAGGGCCTCAATACAGTTCTTC
CDR3: CASSLGGSGRASIQFF

length: 15
J: TRBJ2-3
D: TRBD2
V: TRBV5-1
size: .
DNA: TGCGCCAGCAGCTTCTCTAGCGGGGGGGCAGATACGCAGTATTTT
CDR3: CASSFSSGGADTQYF

length: 15
J: TRBJ1-5
D: .
V: TRBV4-1
size: few
DNA: TGCGCCAGCAGCAGTAGACAGGAGGTGGTTCAGCCCCAGCATTTT
CDR3: CASSSRQEVVQPQHF

length: 13
J: TRBJ2-7
D: TRBD1
V: TRBV30
size: .
DNA: TGTGCCTGGACTGACAGGGGAGGTAACGAGCAGTACTTC
CDR3: CAWTDRGGNEQYF

length: 15
J: TRBJ1-1
D: TRBD1
V: TRBV5-1
size: few
DNA: TGCGCCAGTATAAATGACCCCGGGACAGCAACTGAAGCTTTCTTT
CDR3: CASINDPGTATEAFF

length: 13
J: TRBJ2-2
D: .
V: TRBV18
size: few
DNA: TGTGCCAGCTTGGGGCGTAACACCGGGGAGCTGTTTTTT
CDR3: CASLGRNTGELFF

length: 13
J: TRBJ1-6
D: .
V: TRBV6-5
size: few
DNA: TGTGCCAGCAGTTACTCTCGTAATTCACCCCTCCACTTT
CDR3: CASSYSRNSPLHF

length: 16
J: TRBJ2-1
D: TRBD2
V: TRBV4-2
size: .
DNA: TGTGCCAGCAGCGCCTTTCGGGGTAGCGGGGGCGCTGAGCAGTTCTTC
CDR3: CASSAFRGSGGAEQFF

length: 14
J: TRBJ1-1
D: .
V: TRBV9
size: .
DNA: TGTGCCAGCAGCGTAAGTCAGGGAAACACTGAAGCTTTCTTT
CDR3: CASSVSQGNTEAFF

length: 17
J: TRBJ1-5
D: TRBD1
V: TRBV11-2
size: .
DNA: TGTGCCAGCAGCTTAGGACAGGGGGGATATTCCAATCAGCCCCAGCATTTT
CDR3: CASSLGQGGYSNQPQHF

length: 16
J: TRBJ1-2
D: TRBD1
V: TRBV7-8
size: few
DNA: TGTGCCAGCAGCTTAGCGGGACAGGGTCTTGACTATGGCTACACCTTC
CDR3: CASSLAGQGLDYGYTF